Below are 5 T cell receptor beta chains sequenced from a single sample in a study of OX40 agonist ivuxolimab in advanced cancers. Profiled with immunoSEQ multiplex PCR; TCRdb holds only in-frame clones, not every one. In the table there are tens of thousands of clones, around 89% of which are singletons. Sequencing used CD4+ or CD8+ T cells sorted from blood, obtained in a trial of the OX40 agonist ivuxolimab. These receptors were collected from an adult with an advanced solid tumor such as melanoma, head and neck, liver or kidney cancer.

This clone was counted once. The chain carries TRBV27 and TRBJ2-5, with D unresolved. CDR3 length equals 11 residues. CDR1 MNHEY and CDR2 SMNVEV come from the germline V gene (reference sequence). Deletions cut 5 bases from V and 4 bases from J, with 5 bases between. DNA of the CDR3: TGTGCCAGCAGTCAAGGAGAGACCCAGTACTTC. It is translated as CASSQGETQYF.

The rearrangement uses TRBV19 and TRBJ2-3, with D possibly matching TRBD2 (7 bases). The CDR3 runs 17 residues. The ends were cut back, 2 bases at V and 3 bases at J, with 18 bases in the middle. Per germline, CDR1 LNHDA and CDR2 SQIVND (reference sequence). The CDR3: CASSIFLGGGSTDTQYF. The CDR3 DNA sequence: TGTGCCAGTAGTATATTTTTAGGGGGGGGCAGTACAGATACGCAGTATTTT.

This clone occurred a few times. The genes are TRBV6-6 and TRBJ1-5; D remains ambiguous. Germline-derived CDR1 and CDR2 are MNHNY and SVGAGI (reference sequence). The CDR3 runs 15 residues. The V end lost 2 bases, the J end lost 2 bases, and 10 bases lay between the germline ends. The CDR3, as DNA: TGTGCCAGCAGTTACGGCAGGAGGGGCAATCAGCCCCAGCATTTT. Its protein product is CASSYGRRGNQPQHF.

The chain links TRBV5-4 to TRBJ1-5, with D possibly TRBD1 on 5 matching bases. The CDR3 runs 16 residues. CDR1 is SGHNT and CDR2 is YYREEE in the germline V gene (reference sequence). The V gene lost 2 bases and the J gene lost 2 bases, with 14 bases spanning the gap. CDR3 DNA sequence: TGTGCCAGCAGCTTTCAAGGGGCGTTGGGCAATCAGCCCCAGCATTTT. This sequence encodes CASSFQGALGNQPQHF.

The chain combines TRBV7-9 with TRBJ1-2; no clear D gene. The CDR3 totals 12 residues. V was shortened by 5 bases and J by 9 bases, with 13 bases between the two germline ends. Germline CDR1 is SEHNR and CDR2 is FQNEAQ (reference sequence). This CDR3 reads CASSNEEGCYTF. CDR3 nucleotides: TGTGCCAGCAGCAACGAGGAGGGCTGCTACACCTTC.